The subject of this entry is one TCR beta chain. As yet, its antigen is unknown. V was clipped by 1 base and J by 4 bases; unmatched bases: 3. The CDR3 covers 15 residues. The germline CDR1 and CDR2 sequences are SGHNT and YYREEE (reference sequence). The data originate from a study of OX40 agonist ivuxolimab in advanced cancers. About the study: In this cohort, patients received ivuxolimab, an agonistic anti-OX40 (CD134) antibody. Findings and limits, study-wide: Relative to CD4+ cells, CD8+ T cells on average had more expanded clones.

TCRdb's copy holds only in-frame clones and misses some; the assay was immunoSEQ multiplex PCR. The sample yields about 35,000 clones, roughly 84% seen once. This TCR was recovered from an adult with an advanced solid tumor such as melanoma, head and neck, liver or kidney cancer. The sequencing here drew on CD4+ or CD8+ T cells sorted from blood, taken in a trial of the OX40 agonist ivuxolimab. The chain couples TRBV5-4 to TRBJ2-7; 12 positions match TRBD1. In DNA, the CDR3 is TGTGCCAGCAGCTTGCCGGGACAGGGGGCGTACGAGCAGTACTTC. Residues: CASSLPGQGAYEQYF.